This T cell receptor beta chain was captured in a study of T cell repertoires in ileal Crohn's disease. Looking at the study overall: M0 samples are biopsies from inflamed ileum in the resection specimen. Findings of the study overall: Mucosal expansions were suggested to be mainly CD8 T cells. Compared with non-smokers, active smokers at surgery showed more clonal expansions.

A remark on this clone: As yet, its antigen is unknown.

The time point denotes: inflamed ileum from the surgical specimen. The CDR3 length is 13 residues. Germline assignment: CDR1 WSHSY and CDR2 SAAADI. V was pared by 10 bases and J by 7 bases, with 18 bases between. Some clones are missing from TCRdb's copy, which holds only in-frame ones; the method was immunoSEQ multiplex PCR. The sample contains some 2,300 clones, approximately 93% of which appear only once. The clonotype was recovered from an adult with Crohn's disease. The chain couples TRBV10-2 to TRBJ2-3; weak D call: TRBD2 (7 bases). Specimen: ileal tissue. CDR3 region: CATLGGAQNTQYF. The CDR3, as DNA: TGCGCCACCCTAGGGGGGGCCCAAAATACGCAGTATTTT.